This T cell receptor beta chain was profiled in a study of technical replicates of blood from several donors. This CDR3 has 15 residues. Libraries were prepared by immunoSEQ multiplex PCR; TCRdb keeps only in-frame clonotypes and omits some of them. The sample records approximately 50,000 clones, about 86% being singletons. This chain connects TRBV21-1 to TRBJ2-4; TRBD2, the table's D call, was not compared with the DNA. TRBV21-1 is flagged as a pseudogene. The sample was PBMCs. The TCR comes from a human donor in good health. Some clones in this sample may be carry-over from other donors' samples. As DNA, the CDR3 is TGTGCCAGCACCACGGACAGCGGGGGGCCAAACATTCAGTACTTC. Its translation is CASTTDSGGPNIQYF.